Listed here is a single T cell receptor beta chain. Original methodology: Amplified reference gene primers provided the basis for estimating nucleated cell counts. Generated by immunoSEQ multiplex PCR, the TCRdb table keeps only in-frame clones and is missing some. That table furnishes V, J and clone size, whereas the DNA furnished D and trimming. The sample consists of 290,000 or so clones, roughly 85% of them appearing once. The data originate from a study of blood T cell repertoires in COVID-19. Whole-study context: The study drew acute and convalescent COVID-19 samples from the United States, Italy and Spain. Sources were T cells, B-cell-depleted T cells, or PBMCs; the material itself was cDNA or gDNA.

Germline lookup yields CDR1 GTSNPN and CDR2 SVGIG (reference sequence). Trimming shortened V by 3 bases and J by 0 bases, and 12 bases separated the two germline ends. The CDR3 is 15 amino acids. The chain employs TRBV30 and TRBJ1-5; maybe TRBD1 (5 bases). The sample comprised peripheral blood. The origin of this receptor is a man aged 45-65 years with active or convalescent COVID-19. The chain's CDR3 is CAWSQGGHSNQPQHF. The DNA for the CDR3 is TGTGCCTGGAGCCAGGGAGGCCATAGCAATCAGCCCCAGCATTTT.